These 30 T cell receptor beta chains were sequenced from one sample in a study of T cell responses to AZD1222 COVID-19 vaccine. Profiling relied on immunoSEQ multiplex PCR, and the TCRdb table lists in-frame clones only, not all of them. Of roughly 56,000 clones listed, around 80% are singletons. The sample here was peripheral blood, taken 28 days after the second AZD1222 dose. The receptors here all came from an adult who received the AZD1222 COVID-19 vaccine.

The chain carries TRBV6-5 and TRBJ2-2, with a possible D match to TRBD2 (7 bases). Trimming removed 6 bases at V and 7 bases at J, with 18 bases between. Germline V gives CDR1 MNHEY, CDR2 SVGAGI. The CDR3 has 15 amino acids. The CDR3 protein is CASRRGEGPGGELFF. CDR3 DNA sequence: TGTGCCAGCAGAAGGGGGGAGGGCCCTGGCGGGGAGCTGTTTTTT.

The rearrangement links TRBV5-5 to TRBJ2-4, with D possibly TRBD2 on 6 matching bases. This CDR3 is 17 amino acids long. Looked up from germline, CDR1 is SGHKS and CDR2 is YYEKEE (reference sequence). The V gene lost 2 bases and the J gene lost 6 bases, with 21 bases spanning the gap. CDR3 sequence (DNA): TGTGCCAGCAGCTTTGCGGGGTTGGGGGGAACGACAAACATTCAGTACTTC. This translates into CASSFAGLGGTTNIQYF.

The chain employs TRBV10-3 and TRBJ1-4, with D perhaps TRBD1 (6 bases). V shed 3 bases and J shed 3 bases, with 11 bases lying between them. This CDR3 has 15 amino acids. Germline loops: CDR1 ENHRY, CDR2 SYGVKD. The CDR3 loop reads CAISDSGAANEKLFF. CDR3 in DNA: TGTGCCATCAGTGACTCGGGGGCCGCTAATGAAAAACTGTTTTTT.

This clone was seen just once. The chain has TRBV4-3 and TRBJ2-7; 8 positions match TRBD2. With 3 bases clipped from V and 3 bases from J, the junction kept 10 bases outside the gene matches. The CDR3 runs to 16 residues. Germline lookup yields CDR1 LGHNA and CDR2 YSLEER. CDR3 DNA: TGCGCCAGCAGCCAGGAGGCCCTAGCGGGTAACTACGAGCAGTACTTC. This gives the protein CASSQEALAGNYEQYF.

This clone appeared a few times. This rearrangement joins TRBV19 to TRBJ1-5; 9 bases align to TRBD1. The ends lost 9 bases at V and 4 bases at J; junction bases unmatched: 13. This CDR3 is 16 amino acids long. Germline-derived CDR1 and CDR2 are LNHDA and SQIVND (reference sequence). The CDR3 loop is CASDQDRGGRNQPQHF. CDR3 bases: TGTGCCAGCGACCAAGACAGGGGGGGGCGGAATCAGCCCCAGCATTTT.

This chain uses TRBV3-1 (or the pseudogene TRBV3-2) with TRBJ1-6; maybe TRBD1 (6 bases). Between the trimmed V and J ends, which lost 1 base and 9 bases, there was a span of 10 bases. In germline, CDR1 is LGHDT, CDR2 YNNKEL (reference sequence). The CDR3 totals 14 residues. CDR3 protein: CASSQARGGSPLHF. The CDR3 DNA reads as TGTGCCAGCAGCCAAGCGAGGGGGGGTTCACCCCTCCACTTT.

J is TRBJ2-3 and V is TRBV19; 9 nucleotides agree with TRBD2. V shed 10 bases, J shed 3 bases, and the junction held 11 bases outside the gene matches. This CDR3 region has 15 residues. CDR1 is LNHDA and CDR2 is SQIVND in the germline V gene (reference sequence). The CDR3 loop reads CATSRSSGGTDTQYF. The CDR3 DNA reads TGTGCCACCAGTAGGTCCAGCGGGGGGACAGATACGCAGTATTTT.

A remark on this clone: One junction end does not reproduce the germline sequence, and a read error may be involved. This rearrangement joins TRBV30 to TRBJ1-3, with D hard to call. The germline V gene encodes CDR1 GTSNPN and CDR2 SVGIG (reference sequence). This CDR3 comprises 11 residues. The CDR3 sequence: CAWSSGNTIYF. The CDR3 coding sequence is TGTGCGTGGAGCTCTGGAAACACCATATATTTT.

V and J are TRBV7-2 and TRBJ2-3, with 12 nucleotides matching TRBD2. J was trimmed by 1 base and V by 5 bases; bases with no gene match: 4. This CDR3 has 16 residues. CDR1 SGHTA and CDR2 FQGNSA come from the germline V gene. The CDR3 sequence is CASSPPSGRGTDTQYF. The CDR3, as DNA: TGTGCCAGCAGCCCCCCTAGCGGGAGGGGCACAGATACGCAGTATTTT.

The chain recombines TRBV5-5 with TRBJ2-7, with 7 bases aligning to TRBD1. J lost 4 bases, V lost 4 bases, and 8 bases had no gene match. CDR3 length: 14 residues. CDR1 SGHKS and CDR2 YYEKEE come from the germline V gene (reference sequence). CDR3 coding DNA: TGTGCCAGCAGCCCCACAGGGGTCTTATACGAGCAGTACTTC. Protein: CASSPTGVLYEQYF.

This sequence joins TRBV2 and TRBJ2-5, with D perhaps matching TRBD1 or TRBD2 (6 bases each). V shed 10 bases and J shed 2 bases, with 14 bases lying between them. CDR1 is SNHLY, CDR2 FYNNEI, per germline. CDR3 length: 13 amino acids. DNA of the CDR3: TGTGCCACCGCGGGACACGAACAAGAGACCCAGTACTTC. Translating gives CATAGHEQETQYF.

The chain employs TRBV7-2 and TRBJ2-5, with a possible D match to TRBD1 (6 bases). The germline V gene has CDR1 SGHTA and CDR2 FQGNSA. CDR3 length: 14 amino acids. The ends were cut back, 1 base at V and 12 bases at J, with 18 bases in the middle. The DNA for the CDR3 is TGTGCCAGCAGCTTAGACGGGACATCCCTTGGGAAGTACTTC. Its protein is CASSLDGTSLGKYF.

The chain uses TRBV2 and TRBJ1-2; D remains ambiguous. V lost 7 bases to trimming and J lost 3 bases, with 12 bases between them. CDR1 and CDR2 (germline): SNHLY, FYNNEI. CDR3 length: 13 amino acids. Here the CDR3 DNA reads TGTGCCAGCACCCCGAGAGTTGACTATGGCTACACCTTC. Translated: CASTPRVDYGYTF.

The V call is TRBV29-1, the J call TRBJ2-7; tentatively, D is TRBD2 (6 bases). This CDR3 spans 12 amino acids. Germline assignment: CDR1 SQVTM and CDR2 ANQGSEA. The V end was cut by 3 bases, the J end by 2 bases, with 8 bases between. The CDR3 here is CSVEEGPYEQYF. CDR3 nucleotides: TGCAGCGTTGAGGAGGGACCCTACGAGCAGTACTTC.

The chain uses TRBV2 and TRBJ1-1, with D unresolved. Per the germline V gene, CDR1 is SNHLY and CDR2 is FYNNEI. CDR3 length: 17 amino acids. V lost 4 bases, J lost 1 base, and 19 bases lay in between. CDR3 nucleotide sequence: TGTGCCAGCAGTGGATACACCCGACGGGGAGGGAACACTGAAGCTTTCTTT. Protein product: CASSGYTRRGGNTEAFF.

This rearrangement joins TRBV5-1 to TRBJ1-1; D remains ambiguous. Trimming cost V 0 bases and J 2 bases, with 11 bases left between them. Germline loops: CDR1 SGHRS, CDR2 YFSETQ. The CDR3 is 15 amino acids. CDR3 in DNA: TGCGCCAGCAGCTTGGTAGGCGGAGGTAACACTGAAGCTTTCTTT. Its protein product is CASSLVGGGNTEAFF.

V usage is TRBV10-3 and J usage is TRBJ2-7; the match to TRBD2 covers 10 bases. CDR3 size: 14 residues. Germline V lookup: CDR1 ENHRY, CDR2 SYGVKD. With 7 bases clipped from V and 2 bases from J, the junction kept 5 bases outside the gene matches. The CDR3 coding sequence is TGTGCCATCAACGACCTAGCGGGAGCCTACGAGCAGTACTTC. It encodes CAINDLAGAYEQYF.

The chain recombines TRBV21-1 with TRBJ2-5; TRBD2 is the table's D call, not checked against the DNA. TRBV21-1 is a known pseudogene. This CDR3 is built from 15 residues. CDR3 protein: CASSSGDDHQETQYF. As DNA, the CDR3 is TGTGCCAGCAGCAGCGGGGACGACCATCAAGAGACCCAGTACTTC.

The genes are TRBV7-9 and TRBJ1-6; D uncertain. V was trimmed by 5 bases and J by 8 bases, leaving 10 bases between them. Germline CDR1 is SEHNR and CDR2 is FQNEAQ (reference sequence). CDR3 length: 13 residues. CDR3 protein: CASSGFRDSPLHF. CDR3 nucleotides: TGTGCCAGCAGCGGGTTTAGGGATTCACCCCTCCACTTT.

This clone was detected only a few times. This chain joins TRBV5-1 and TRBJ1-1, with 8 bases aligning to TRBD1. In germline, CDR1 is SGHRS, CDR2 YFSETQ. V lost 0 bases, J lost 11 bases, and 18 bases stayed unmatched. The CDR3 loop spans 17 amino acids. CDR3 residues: CASSLAQPGQGLQSAFF. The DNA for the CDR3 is TGCGCCAGCAGCTTGGCCCAACCAGGACAGGGACTCCAGTCGGCTTTCTTT.

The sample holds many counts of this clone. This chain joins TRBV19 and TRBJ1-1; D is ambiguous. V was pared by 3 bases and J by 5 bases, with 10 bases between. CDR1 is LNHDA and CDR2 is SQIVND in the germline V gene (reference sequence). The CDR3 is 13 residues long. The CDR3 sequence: CASSIGRWTEAFF. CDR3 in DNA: TGTGCCAGTAGTATTGGGAGGTGGACTGAAGCTTTCTTT.

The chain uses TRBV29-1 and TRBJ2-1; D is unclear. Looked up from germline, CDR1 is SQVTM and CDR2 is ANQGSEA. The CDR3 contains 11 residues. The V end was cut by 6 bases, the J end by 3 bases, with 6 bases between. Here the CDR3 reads CSVVRYNEQFF. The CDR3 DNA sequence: TGCAGCGTCGTGCGCTACAATGAGCAGTTCTTC.

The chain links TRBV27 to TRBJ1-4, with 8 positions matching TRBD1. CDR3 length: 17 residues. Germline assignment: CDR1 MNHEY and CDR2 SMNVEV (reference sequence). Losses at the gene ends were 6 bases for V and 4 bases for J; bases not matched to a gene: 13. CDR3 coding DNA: TGTGCCAGCAGCCCTTTCCTAGGACAGGGAGGTAATGAAAAACTGTTTTTT. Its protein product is CASSPFLGQGGNEKLFF.

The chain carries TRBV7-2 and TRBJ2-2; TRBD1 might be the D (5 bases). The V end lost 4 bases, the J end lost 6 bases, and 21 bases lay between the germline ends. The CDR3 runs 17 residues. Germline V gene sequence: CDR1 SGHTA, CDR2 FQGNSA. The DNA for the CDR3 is TGTGCCAGCAGCTCTGCCCCACAGGTTATTCAGGCCGGGGAGCTGTTTTTT. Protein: CASSSAPQVIQAGELFF.

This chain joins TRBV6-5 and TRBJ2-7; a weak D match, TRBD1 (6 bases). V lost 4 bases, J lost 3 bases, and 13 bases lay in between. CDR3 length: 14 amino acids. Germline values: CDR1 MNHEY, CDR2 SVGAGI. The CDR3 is CASSSRDTHYEQYF. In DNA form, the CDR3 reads TGTGCCAGCAGTTCCCGGGACACCCACTACGAGCAGTACTTC.

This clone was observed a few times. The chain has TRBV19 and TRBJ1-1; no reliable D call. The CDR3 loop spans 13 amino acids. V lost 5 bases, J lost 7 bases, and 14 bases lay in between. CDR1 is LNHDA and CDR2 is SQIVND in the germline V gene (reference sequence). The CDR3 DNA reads TGTGCCAGTAGTTTTTTGGGTCTGGGTGAAGCTTTCTTT. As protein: CASSFLGLGEAFF. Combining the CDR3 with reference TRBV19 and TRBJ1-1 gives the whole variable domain DGGITQSPKYLFRKEGQNVTLSCEQNLNHDAMYWYRQDPGQGLRLIYYSQIVNDFQKGDIAEGYSVSREKKESFPLTVTSAQKNPTAFYLCASSFLGLGEAFFGQGTRLTVV.

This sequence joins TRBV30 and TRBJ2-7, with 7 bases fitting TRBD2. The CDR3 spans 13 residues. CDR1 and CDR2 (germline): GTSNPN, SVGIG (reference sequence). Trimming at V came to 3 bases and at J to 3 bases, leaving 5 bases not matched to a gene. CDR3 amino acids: CAWSWGTNYEQYF. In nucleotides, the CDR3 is TGTGCCTGGAGCTGGGGGACTAACTACGAGCAGTACTTC.

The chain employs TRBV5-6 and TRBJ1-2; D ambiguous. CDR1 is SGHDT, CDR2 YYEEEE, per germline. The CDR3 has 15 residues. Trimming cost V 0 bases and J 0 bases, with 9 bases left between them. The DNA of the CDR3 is TGTGCCAGCAGCTTGGGAGTCTTCGCTAACTATGGCTACACCTTC. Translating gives CASSLGVFANYGYTF.

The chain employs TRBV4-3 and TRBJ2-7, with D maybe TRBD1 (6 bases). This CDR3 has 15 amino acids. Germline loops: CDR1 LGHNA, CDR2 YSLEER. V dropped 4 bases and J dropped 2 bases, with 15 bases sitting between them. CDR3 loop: CASSRLTGPTYEQYF. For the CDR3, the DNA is TGCGCCAGCAGCCGACTTACAGGGCCGACCTACGAGCAGTACTTC.

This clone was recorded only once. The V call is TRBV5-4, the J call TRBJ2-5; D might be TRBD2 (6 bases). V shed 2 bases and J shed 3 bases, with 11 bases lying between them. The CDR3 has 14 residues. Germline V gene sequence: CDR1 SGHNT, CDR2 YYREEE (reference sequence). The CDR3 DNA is TGTGCCAGCAGCTTTGCGGGGATAAAAGAGACCCAGTACTTC. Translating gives CASSFAGIKETQYF.